This entry is about one T cell receptor (beta chain). Its antigen is not identified. The PCR contained 60 Vbeta and 13 Jbeta primers. In the source study's methods: Among the unique TCR beta chains that a later analysis counted, about 79 million in all, 9.5 million to 12 million were shared. Profiled with immunoSEQ multiplex PCR; TCRdb holds only in-frame clones, not every one. That table furnishes V, J and clone size, whereas the DNA furnished D and trimming. This sample has under 150,000 clones, with roughly 69% found just once. This entry is derived from a study of cytomegalovirus exposure and HLA in healthy donors. Per the germline V gene, CDR1 is KGHSH and CDR2 is LQKENI. The CDR3 runs to 15 residues. The V and J ends lost 2 bases and 6 bases, in that order; junction bases with no gene match: 6. Findings of the study overall: As confirmed in vitro, a few CMV-associated chains were specific for CMV antigens. Available immune exposure information was restricted to CMV serostatus only. TCR beta chains numbering under 200 were designated cytomegalovirus-associated.

V and J are TRBV18 and TRBJ1-2; 10 bases map to TRBD1. Material for sequencing was PBMCs. The TCR comes from a human donor in good health. CDR3 amino acids: CASSPTQTGGHGYTF. The DNA of the CDR3 is TGTGCCAGCTCACCAACACAGACAGGGGGCCATGGCTACACCTTC.